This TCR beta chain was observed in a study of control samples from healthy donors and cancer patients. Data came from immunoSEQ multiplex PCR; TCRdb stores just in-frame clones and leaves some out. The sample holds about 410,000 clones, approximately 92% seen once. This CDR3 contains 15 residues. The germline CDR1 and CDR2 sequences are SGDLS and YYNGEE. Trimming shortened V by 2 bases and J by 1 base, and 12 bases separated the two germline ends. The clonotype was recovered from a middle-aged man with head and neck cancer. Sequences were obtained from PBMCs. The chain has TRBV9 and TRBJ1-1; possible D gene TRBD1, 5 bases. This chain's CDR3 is CASSVSGTPNTEAFF. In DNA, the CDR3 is TGTGCCAGCAGCGTCTCCGGGACTCCGAACACTGAAGCTTTCTTT.